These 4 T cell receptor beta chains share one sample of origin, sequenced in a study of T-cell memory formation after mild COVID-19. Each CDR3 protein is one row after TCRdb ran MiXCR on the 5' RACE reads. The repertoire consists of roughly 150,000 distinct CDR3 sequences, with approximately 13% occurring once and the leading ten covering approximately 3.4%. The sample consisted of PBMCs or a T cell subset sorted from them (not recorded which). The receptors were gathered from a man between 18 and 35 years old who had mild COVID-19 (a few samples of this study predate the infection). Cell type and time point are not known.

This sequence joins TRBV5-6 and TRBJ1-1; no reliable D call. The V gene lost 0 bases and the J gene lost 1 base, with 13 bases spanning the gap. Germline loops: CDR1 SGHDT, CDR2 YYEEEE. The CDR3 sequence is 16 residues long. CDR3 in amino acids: CASSLAVGRQNTEAFF. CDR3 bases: TGTGCCAGCAGCTTGGCCGTCGGGCGGCAGAACACTGAAGCTTTCTTT.

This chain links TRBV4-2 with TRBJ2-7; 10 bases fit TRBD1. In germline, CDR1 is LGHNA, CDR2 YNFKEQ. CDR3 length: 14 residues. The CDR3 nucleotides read TGTGCCAGAAGCCCGGGACAGGGGCGTCACGAGCAGTACGTC. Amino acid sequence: CARSPGQGRHEQYV.

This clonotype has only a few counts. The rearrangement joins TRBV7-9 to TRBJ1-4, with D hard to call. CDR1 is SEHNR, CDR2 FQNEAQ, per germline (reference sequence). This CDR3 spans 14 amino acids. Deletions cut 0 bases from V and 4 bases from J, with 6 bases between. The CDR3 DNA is TGTGCCAGCAGCTTAGCGGCTCTTAATGAAAAACTGTTTTTT. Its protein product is CASSLAALNEKLFF.

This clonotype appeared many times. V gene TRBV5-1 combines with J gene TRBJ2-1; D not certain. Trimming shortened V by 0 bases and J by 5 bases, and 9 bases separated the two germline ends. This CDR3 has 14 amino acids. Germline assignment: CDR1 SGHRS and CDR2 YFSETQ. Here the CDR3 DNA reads TGCGCCAGCAGCTTGGGGCTGACGAACAATGAGCAGTTCTTC. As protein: CASSLGLTNNEQFF.